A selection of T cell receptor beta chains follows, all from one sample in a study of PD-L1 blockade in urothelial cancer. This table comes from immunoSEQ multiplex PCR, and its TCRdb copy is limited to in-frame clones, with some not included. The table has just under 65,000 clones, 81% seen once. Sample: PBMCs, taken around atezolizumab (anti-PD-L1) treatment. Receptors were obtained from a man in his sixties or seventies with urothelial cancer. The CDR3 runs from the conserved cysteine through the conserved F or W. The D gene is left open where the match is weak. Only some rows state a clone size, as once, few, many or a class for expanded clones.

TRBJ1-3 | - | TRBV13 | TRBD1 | CASSFTGGPGNTIYF | TGTGCCAGCAGCTTTACAGGGGGACCTGGAAACACCATATATTTT
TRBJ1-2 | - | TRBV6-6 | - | CASSFRTEYGYTF | TGTGCCAGCAGCTTTCGGACAGAGTATGGCTACACCTTC
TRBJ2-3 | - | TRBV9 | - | CASSVGGLRVTDTQYF | TGTGCCAGCAGCGTAGGGGGGCTGAGGGTGACAGATACGCAGTATTTT
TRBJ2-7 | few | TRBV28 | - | CASSTRGRAANEQYF | TGTGCCAGCAGTACCCGTGGCAGGGCTGCCAACGAGCAGTACTTC
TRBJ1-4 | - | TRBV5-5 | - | CASSLTTVNEKLFF | TGTGCCAGCAGCTTGACGACAGTTAATGAAAAACTGTTTTTT
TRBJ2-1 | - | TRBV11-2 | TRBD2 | CASRKVAGGGEGEQFF | TGTGCCAGCAGAAAGGTAGCGGGAGGCGGGGAAGGTGAGCAGTTCTTC
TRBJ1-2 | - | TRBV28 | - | CASSFRGGGYTF | TGTGCCAGCAGTTTTAGGGGAGGTGGCTACACCTTC
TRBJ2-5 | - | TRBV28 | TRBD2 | CASSPSGTRGQETQYF | TGTGCCAGCAGCCCATCGGGGACTAGGGGGCAAGAGACCCAGTACTTC
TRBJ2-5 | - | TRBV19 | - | CASSLNQGRQETQYF | TGTGCCAGTAGTCTCAATCAGGGGCGACAAGAGACCCAGTACTTC
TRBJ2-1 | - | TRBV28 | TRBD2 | CASSLAGGNEQFF | TGTGCCAGCAGTTTAGCGGGAGGCAATGAGCAGTTCTTC
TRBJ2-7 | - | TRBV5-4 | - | CASSLGGELNSEQYF | TGTGCCAGCAGCTTGGGCGGGGAGTTAAATTCCGAGCAGTACTTC
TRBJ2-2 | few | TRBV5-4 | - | CASSPKRGGRGGELFF | TGTGCCAGCAGCCCGAAGAGGGGGGGGCGTGGCGGGGAGCTGTTTTTT
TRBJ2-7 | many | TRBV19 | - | CASSFAGSSYEQYF | TGTGCCAGTAGTTTCGCCGGGAGCTCCTACGAGCAGTACTTC
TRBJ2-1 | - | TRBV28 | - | CASSLRLARDNEQFF | TGTGCCAGCAGTTTACGTCTAGCGCGTGACAATGAGCAGTTCTTC
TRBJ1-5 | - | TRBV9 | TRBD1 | CASSPGQGSGLGNQPQHF | TGTGCCAGCAGCCCCGGACAGGGAAGTGGCCTTGGCAATCAGCCCCAGCATTTT
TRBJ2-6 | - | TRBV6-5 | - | CASSFRGEGGANVLTF | TGTGCCAGCAGTTTCAGGGGAGAGGGAGGGGCCAACGTCCTGACTTTC
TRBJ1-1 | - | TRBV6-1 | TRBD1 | CASHRTGDTEAFF | TGTGCCAGCCATAGGACAGGCGACACTGAAGCTTTCTTT
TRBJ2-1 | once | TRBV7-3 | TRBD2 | CASSPSGGSYNEQFF | TGTGCCAGCAGCCCAAGCGGGGGGTCTTACAATGAGCAGTTCTTC
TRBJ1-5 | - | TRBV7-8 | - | CASSPINQPQHF | TGTGCCAGCAGCCCAATCAATCAGCCCCAGCATTTT
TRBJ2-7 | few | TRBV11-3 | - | CASSLGGSSYEQYF | TGTGCCAGCAGCTTAGGGGGCAGCTCCTACGAGCAGTACTTC
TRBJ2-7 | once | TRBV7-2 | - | CASSLEREEQYF | TGTGCCAGCAGCTTAGAGAGGGAAGAGCAGTACTTC
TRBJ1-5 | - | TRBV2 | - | CASSGNRALPQHF | TGTGCCAGCAGTGGGAACAGGGCTTTGCCCCAGCATTTT
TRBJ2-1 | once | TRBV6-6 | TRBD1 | CASRPPGQGTYNEQFF | TGTGCCAGCAGGCCTCCGGGACAGGGGACCTACAATGAGCAGTTCTTC
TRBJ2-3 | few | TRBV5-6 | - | CASSSTARTSTDTQYF | TGTGCCAGCAGTTCGACAGCCCGTACTAGCACAGATACGCAGTATTTT
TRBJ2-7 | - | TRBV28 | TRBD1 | CASSFSLTGTYEQYF | TGTGCCAGCAGTTTCTCCCTGACAGGGACCTACGAGCAGTACTTC